This T cell receptor (beta chain) came from a study of post-analysis software for immune sequencing data. In the study overall: Disease trajectories encompassed relapsing-remitting, secondary progressive and progressive-relapsing multiple sclerosis.

Every TCR beta cDNA library bore unique molecular identifiers. TCRdb re-called the PCR reads with MiXCR, one entry per CDR3 protein. The sample holds roughly 870,000 distinct CDR3 sequences, 53% seen once. This clonotype was counted a few times. Its antigen is unknown. Study-wide results and caveats: Higher frequency in patients than in controls was seen for roughly five TRBV segments, with TRBV5-6, TRBV5-1 and TRBV20-1 among them. In multiple sclerosis, normalized Chao1 diversity was significantly below that of controls.

In germline, CDR1 is ENHRY, CDR2 SYGVKD. The V and J ends lost 4 bases and 1 base, in that order; junction bases with no gene match: 15. The CDR3 has 19 amino acids. The chain is built from TRBV10-3 and TRBJ2-3, with TRBD1 matching over 9 bases. The clonotype was recovered from a girl aged 10 to 17 with multiple sclerosis. Sequencing was performed on blood. CDR3 sequence (DNA): TGTGCCATCAGTGGGACCACAGGGGGCCGGTCGGATGGCACAGATACGCAGTATTTT. Encoded protein: CAISGTTGGRSDGTDTQYF.